The rows below give T cell receptor beta chains drawn from one sample of a study of shared clonotypes between healthy human individuals. Sequencing was performed with immunoSEQ multiplex PCR; in TCRdb, only in-frame clones are kept and a portion is missing. The sample includes fewer than 2.5 million clones, over 85% of them seen just once. Sequencing was carried out using naive CD4+ T cells from PBMCs. The receptors shown here come from a man aged 18 to 30 in good health. Some clones in this sample may be carry-over from other donors' samples. The CDR3 runs from the conserved cysteine through the conserved F or W. D genes are given only for firm matches. The size entry is marked missing in some rows and otherwise reads once, few, many or a size class.

v_call: TRBV2; clone_size: once; d_call: .; j_call: TRBJ1-1; cdr3_nt: TGTGCCAGCAGAAAAGAAGCTGACACTGAAGCTTTCTTT; cdr3_aa: CASRKEADTEAFF
v_call: TRBV6-6; clone_size: .; d_call: TRBD1; j_call: TRBJ1-1; cdr3_nt: TGTGCCAGCAGTTACTCTGAGGCTGAAGGGGGCCCTGAAGCTTTCTTT; cdr3_aa: CASSYSEAEGGPEAFF
v_call: TRBV9; clone_size: .; d_call: TRBD2; j_call: TRBJ2-1; cdr3_nt: TGTGCCAGCAGCAAAACTAGCGGGAGTATACATGAGCAGTTCTTC; cdr3_aa: CASSKTSGSIHEQFF
v_call: TRBV6-1; clone_size: .; d_call: .; j_call: TRBJ2-1; cdr3_nt: TGTGCCAGCAGACCGGACACCGGCTACAATGAGCAGTTCTTC; cdr3_aa: CASRPDTGYNEQFF
v_call: TRBV5-4; clone_size: .; d_call: TRBD1; j_call: TRBJ1-2; cdr3_nt: TGTGCCAGCACCTCCTGGAAGACAGGGGTCTATGGCTACACCTTC; cdr3_aa: CASTSWKTGVYGYTF
v_call: TRBV4-3; clone_size: .; d_call: .; j_call: TRBJ2-3; cdr3_nt: TGCGCCAGCAGCCAAGTGGGGGGCGGCCCTGGGGATACGCAGTATTTT; cdr3_aa: CASSQVGGGPGDTQYF
v_call: TRBV14; clone_size: .; d_call: TRBD1; j_call: TRBJ1-1; cdr3_nt: TGTGCCAGCAGCCAGGTGACAGGGCTCTACACTGAAGCTTTCTTT; cdr3_aa: CASSQVTGLYTEAFF
v_call: TRBV7-9; clone_size: .; d_call: .; j_call: TRBJ2-7; cdr3_nt: TGTGCCAGCAGCCAGGGTTCCCCAGGCGGCGAGCAGTACTTC; cdr3_aa: CASSQGSPGGEQYF
v_call: TRBV28; clone_size: .; d_call: .; j_call: TRBJ2-7; cdr3_nt: TGTGCCAGCAGTTTATGGGTAGCGGACAGCTCCTACGAGCAGTACTTC; cdr3_aa: CASSLWVADSSYEQYF
v_call: TRBV20-1; clone_size: once; d_call: .; j_call: TRBJ2-7; cdr3_nt: TGCAGTGCCACTACATACTACGAGCAGTACTTC; cdr3_aa: CSATTYYEQYF
v_call: TRBV28; clone_size: .; d_call: .; j_call: TRBJ2-7; cdr3_nt: TGTGCCAGCAGTGGACAGACGGGACTATTCCACGAGCAGTACTTC; cdr3_aa: CASSGQTGLFHEQYF
v_call: TRBV2; clone_size: .; d_call: .; j_call: TRBJ2-7; cdr3_nt: TGTGCCAGCAGTGGGGTCAGTACCTACGAGCAGTACTTC; cdr3_aa: CASSGVSTYEQYF
v_call: TRBV7-9; clone_size: .; d_call: .; j_call: TRBJ1-3; cdr3_nt: TGTGCCAGCAGCTCAACAGGGAACTCTGGAAACACCATATATTTT; cdr3_aa: CASSSTGNSGNTIYF
v_call: TRBV2; clone_size: .; d_call: .; j_call: TRBJ1-2; cdr3_nt: TGTGCCAGCAGTGACTTAGGACTTCCGGCGGGATCGAATGGCTACACCTTC; cdr3_aa: CASSDLGLPAGSNGYTF
v_call: TRBV5-8; clone_size: .; d_call: .; j_call: TRBJ2-7; cdr3_nt: TGTGCCAGCAGCTTCGGGCAGAGTTACGAGCAGTACTTC; cdr3_aa: CASSFGQSYEQYF
v_call: TRBV7-2; clone_size: once; d_call: .; j_call: TRBJ2-3; cdr3_nt: TGTGCCAGCACCCCCGGCCCCGGCTTTGCCGTTACGCAGTATTTT; cdr3_aa: CASTPGPGFAVTQYF
v_call: TRBV9; clone_size: .; d_call: .; j_call: TRBJ2-1; cdr3_nt: TGTGCCAGCAGCGTTACGGGGAACTCCTACAATGAGCAGTTCTTC; cdr3_aa: CASSVTGNSYNEQFF
v_call: TRBV2; clone_size: .; d_call: .; j_call: TRBJ1-5; cdr3_nt: TGTGCCAGCAGTGAAAAGGGTTCTCAGCCCCAGCATTTT; cdr3_aa: CASSEKGSQPQHF
v_call: TRBV9; clone_size: once; d_call: TRBD2; j_call: TRBJ2-7; cdr3_nt: TGTGCCAGCAGCGCCGGGGGGGCCGGTTCCTACGAGCAGTACTTC; cdr3_aa: CASSAGGAGSYEQYF
v_call: TRBV9; clone_size: once; d_call: .; j_call: TRBJ1-2; cdr3_nt: TGTGCCAGCAGCGTAGATCTTAGTCCTTATGGCTACACCTTC; cdr3_aa: CASSVDLSPYGYTF
v_call: TRBV30; clone_size: .; d_call: .; j_call: TRBJ2-7; cdr3_nt: TGTGCCTGGAGGGGGGCCCCCTACGAGCAGTACTTC; cdr3_aa: CAWRGAPYEQYF
v_call: TRBV7-2; clone_size: .; d_call: .; j_call: TRBJ1-3; cdr3_nt: TGTGCCAGCAGCTTCCCTGGAAACACCATATATTTT; cdr3_aa: CASSFPGNTIYF
v_call: TRBV7-8; clone_size: once; d_call: TRBD2; j_call: TRBJ2-3; cdr3_nt: TGTGCCAGCAGCTTAGCCCCTGGGACTAGCGGGAGTCCCGAGTATTTT; cdr3_aa: CASSLAPGTSGSPEYF
v_call: TRBV5-1; clone_size: .; d_call: .; j_call: TRBJ2-5; cdr3_nt: TGCGCCAGCAGCCCCGTCCCAGGGTTCCAAGAGACCCAGTACTTC; cdr3_aa: CASSPVPGFQETQYF
v_call: TRBV28; clone_size: .; d_call: TRBD1; j_call: TRBJ2-7; cdr3_nt: TGTGCCAGCAGTTATCGGACAGGGGTGATGGACGAGCAGTACTTC; cdr3_aa: CASSYRTGVMDEQYF
v_call: TRBV27; clone_size: .; d_call: .; j_call: TRBJ1-1; cdr3_nt: TGTGCCAGCAGTCATCCCAACACTGAAGCTTTCTTT; cdr3_aa: CASSHPNTEAFF
v_call: TRBV28; clone_size: .; d_call: .; j_call: TRBJ1-2; cdr3_nt: TGTGCCAGCAGAAAGGGCCCGACCTATGGCTACACCTTC; cdr3_aa: CASRKGPTYGYTF
v_call: TRBV4-2; clone_size: once; d_call: TRBD2; j_call: TRBJ2-1; cdr3_nt: TGTGCCAGCAGCCACGCTGGACTAGCGGGAGGGCCTGGAAATGAGCAGTTCTTC; cdr3_aa: CASSHAGLAGGPGNEQFF
v_call: TRBV28; clone_size: .; d_call: TRBD1; j_call: TRBJ2-7; cdr3_nt: TGTGCCACCCTCCTATCCGACAGGGCCTCTTCGGGGGAGCAGTACTTC; cdr3_aa: CATLLSDRASSGEQYF
v_call: TRBV29-1; clone_size: few; d_call: .; j_call: TRBJ1-1; cdr3_nt: TGCAGCGTTGTATCTGCCGGATGGACTGAAGCTTTCTTT; cdr3_aa: CSVVSAGWTEAFF
v_call: TRBV5-8; clone_size: .; d_call: TRBD1; j_call: TRBJ2-1; cdr3_nt: TGTGCCAGCAGCAGGACCAGACAGGGTTTCTACAATGAGCAGTTCTTC; cdr3_aa: CASSRTRQGFYNEQFF
v_call: TRBV29-1; clone_size: .; d_call: .; j_call: TRBJ2-1; cdr3_nt: TGCAGCGTGACCGGCTGGAATGAGCAGTTCTTC; cdr3_aa: CSVTGWNEQFF
v_call: TRBV19; clone_size: .; d_call: .; j_call: TRBJ2-1; cdr3_nt: TGTGCCAGTACCTCTATATCCGGGGGGCCCTACAATGAGCAGTTCTTC; cdr3_aa: CASTSISGGPYNEQFF
v_call: TRBV7-9; clone_size: .; d_call: .; j_call: TRBJ1-1; cdr3_nt: TGTGCCAGCAGCCAGATAAGCCGGAACACTGAAGCTTTCTTT; cdr3_aa: CASSQISRNTEAFF
v_call: TRBV10-2; clone_size: .; d_call: .; j_call: TRBJ1-6; cdr3_nt: TGCGCCAGCCCCGGGACACATAATTCACCCCTCCACTTT; cdr3_aa: CASPGTHNSPLHF
v_call: TRBV29-1; clone_size: .; d_call: .; j_call: TRBJ2-4; cdr3_nt: TGCAGCGCAGAGGGGATAGCCAAAAACATTCAGTACTTC; cdr3_aa: CSAEGIAKNIQYF
v_call: TRBV11-3; clone_size: .; d_call: TRBD2; j_call: TRBJ2-1; cdr3_nt: TGTGCCAGCAGCACCCGGGGGGTGGGGGACAATGAGCAGTTCTTC; cdr3_aa: CASSTRGVGDNEQFF
v_call: TRBV5-1; clone_size: .; d_call: TRBD2; j_call: TRBJ2-5; cdr3_nt: TGCGCCAGCAGCCCCGGGACTATACCACAAGAGACCCAGTACTTC; cdr3_aa: CASSPGTIPQETQYF
v_call: TRBV28; clone_size: .; d_call: TRBD2; j_call: TRBJ2-5; cdr3_nt: TGTGCCAGCAGTCCCCCTAGCGGGAGGGCCCGCCAAGAGACCCAGTACTTC; cdr3_aa: CASSPPSGRARQETQYF
v_call: TRBV6-5; clone_size: .; d_call: TRBD1; j_call: TRBJ2-7; cdr3_nt: TGTGCCAGCAGTCCGCCGGGACAGGGGGCGCCTGAGCAGTACTTC; cdr3_aa: CASSPPGQGAPEQYF